The 20 T cell receptor beta chains below all came from one sample that was sequenced in a study of patients and donors after allogeneic stem cell transplantation. TCRdb redid the calling of the RT-PCR reads with MiXCR, one entry per CDR3 protein. The table includes some 230,000 distinct CDR3 sequences, around 14% detected once. The sample taken for sequencing was blood, either unsorted or a sorted T cell fraction (not recorded which). Receptors originate from a human donor who was either an allogeneic HSCT recipient or a stem cell or donor lymphocyte infusion donor (not recorded which). It is not recorded whose cells these are; they may come from a transplant donor.

This clonotype was seen at least ten times. This CDR3 is CASSQGRKETQYF. The CDR3 bases are TGTGCCAGCAGCCAAGGGCGGAAAGAGACCCAGTACTTC. The chain joins TRBV3-1 to TRBJ2-5, with no clear D. The V gene lost 1 base and the J gene lost 3 bases, with 6 bases spanning the gap. Germline values: CDR1 LGHDT, CDR2 YNNKEL (reference sequence). This CDR3 has 13 amino acids.

This clonotype has a count of ten or more. V is TRBV6-2 or TRBV6-3 and J is TRBJ2-1; 11 bases are a match to TRBD1. The CDR3 has 15 residues. The ends lost 5 bases at V and 10 bases at J; junction bases unmatched: 10. Germline V CDR1 and CDR2: MNHEY, SVGEGT. Here the CDR3 DNA reads TGTGCCAGCAGTCCGTCCCGGGACAGGGGGAGAGAGCAGTTCTTC. Protein: CASSPSRDRGREQFF.

At least ten counts were recorded for this clonotype. This chain links TRBV20-1 with TRBJ1-5; 7 bases fit TRBD1. V gave up 0 bases and J gave up 4 bases; unmatched junction bases: 9. The germline V gene has CDR1 DFQATT and CDR2 SNEGSKA (reference sequence). CDR3 length: 16 residues. The CDR3 DNA sequence: TGCAGTGCTAGAGATTCCCAGGGGGGACCTAATCAGCCCCAGCATTTT. This gives the protein CSARDSQGGPNQPQHF.

The CDR3: CASSHSGRASDTQYF. The CDR3 DNA sequence: TGCGCCAGCAGCCATAGCGGGAGGGCCTCAGATACGCAGTATTTT. The chain couples TRBV5-1 to TRBJ2-3, with 11 bases fitting TRBD2. The CDR3 length is 15 residues. Germline V gives CDR1 SGHRS, CDR2 YFSETQ. Germline trimming cut 4 bases from V and 4 bases from J; bases unmatched to any gene: 5.

CDR3 sequence reads: CAISQREARETQYF. In nucleotides, the CDR3 is TGTGCCATCAGCCAACGAGAGGCTCGGGAGACCCAGTACTTC. This sequence joins TRBV10-3 and TRBJ2-5; no clear D. This CDR3 is 14 amino acids long. V dropped 6 bases and J dropped 5 bases, with 16 bases sitting between them. Germline V CDR1 and CDR2: ENHRY, SYGVKD.

This clonotype was seen a handful of times. This chain connects TRBV20-1 to TRBJ2-1; TRBD2 agrees at 7 bases. Germline assignment: CDR1 DFQATT and CDR2 SNEGSKA (reference sequence). The CDR3 contains 15 residues. V was clipped by 3 bases and J by 8 bases; unmatched bases: 13. The DNA of the CDR3 is TGCAGTGCTAGTTCCCTGGGGGGGGGTTCCGATGAGCAGTTCTTC. Translating gives CSASSLGGGSDEQFF.

The chain employs TRBV10-3 and TRBJ1-6, with a tentative D call TRBD1 (5 bases). Trimming took 7 bases from V and 5 from J, leaving 9 bases between them. This CDR3 contains 13 residues. Germline-derived CDR1 and CDR2 are ENHRY and SYGVKD. The CDR3 region is CAITGQNNSPLHF. CDR3 DNA: TGTGCCATCACGGGGCAGAATAATTCACCCCTCCACTTT.

This clonotype was observed many times. V and J are TRBV6-1 and TRBJ2-3; D may match TRBD1 or TRBD2 (5 bases each). Germline V gives CDR1 MNHNS, CDR2 SASEGT. The CDR3 runs to 14 residues. The DNA of the CDR3 is TGTGTGTCTGGGGGTACAGCGCCCACAGATACGCAGTATTTT. It codes for CVSGGTAPTDTQYF.

This clonotype came up a few times. The rearrangement uses TRBV7-2 and TRBJ2-3; TRBD1 aligns across 8 bases. V lost 3 bases, J lost 8 bases, and 16 bases stayed unmatched. The CDR3 sequence is 17 residues long. Per germline, CDR1 SGHTA and CDR2 FQGNSA. The CDR3 protein is CASSLQPKGGQGGTQYF. For the CDR3, the DNA is TGTGCCAGCAGCTTGCAGCCCAAGGGCGGACAGGGCGGTACGCAGTATTTT.

The chain combines TRBV30 with TRBJ1-2; no firm D call. Germline V gene sequence: CDR1 GTSNPN, CDR2 SVGIG (reference sequence). CDR3 length: 12 amino acids. The ends were cut back, 0 bases at V and 8 bases at J, with 10 bases in the middle. Here the CDR3 reads CAWSVTTGGYTF. CDR3 sequence (DNA): TGTGCCTGGAGTGTTACAACGGGGGGCTACACCTTC. Complete variable domain (other parts from reference TRBV30 and TRBJ1-2): SQTIHQWPATLVQPVGSPLSLECTVEGTSNPNLYWYRQAAGRGLQLLFYSVGIGQISSEVPQNLSASRPQDRQFILSSKKLLLSDSGFYLCAWSVTTGGYTFGSGTRLTVV.

Only a few counts were recorded for this clonotype. The CDR3 DNA sequence: TGTGCCAGCAGCCTCCGCTTAGAGTACCAAGAGACCCAGTACTTC. Translated: CASSLRLEYQETQYF. V is TRBV3-1 and J is TRBJ2-5; D not resolved. CDR1 is LGHDT and CDR2 is YNNKEL in the germline V gene (reference sequence). The CDR3 spans 15 residues. With 4 bases removed from V and 0 bases from J, the gap between germline ends came to 12 bases.

J is TRBJ2-7 and V is TRBV6-5, with 14 bases aligning to TRBD2. With 8 bases clipped from V and 9 bases from J, the junction kept 3 bases outside the gene matches. This CDR3 has 12 residues. Germline lookup yields CDR1 MNHEY and CDR2 SVGAGI. The CDR3 sequence is CASGTSGSGQYF. CDR3 bases: TGTGCCAGCGGGACTAGCGGGAGTGGGCAGTACTTC.

V and J are TRBV19 and TRBJ1-1, with TRBD1 as a possible D gene (5 bases). Trimming left V 7 bases short and J 1 base short, with 13 bases between. This CDR3 comprises 14 residues. Germline CDR1 LNHDA, CDR2 SQIVND (reference sequence). The CDR3 region is CASTPPGQNTEAFF. Here the CDR3 DNA reads TGTGCCAGTACCCCTCCCGGACAGAACACTGAAGCTTTCTTT.

This clonotype has a count of ten or more. V and J are TRBV10-3 and TRBJ2-7; D not resolved. This CDR3 is built from 12 residues. The V end was cut by 10 bases, the J end by 4 bases, with 14 bases between. Germline CDR1 ENHRY, CDR2 SYGVKD. The CDR3 spells CATKKAAYEQYF. CDR3 DNA sequence: TGTGCCACTAAAAAGGCCGCATACGAGCAGTACTTC.

J is TRBJ2-1 and V is TRBV20-1; TRBD2 matches 16 bases. Germline V CDR1 and CDR2: DFQATT, SNEGSKA (reference sequence). The J segment lost 4 bases and the V segment lost 4 bases, leaving 4 bases of the junction unmatched. This CDR3 is built from 16 residues. The CDR3 nucleotides read TGCAGTGCTATCGGGACTAGCGGGGGGGAATACAATGAGCAGTTCTTC. Encoded protein: CSAIGTSGGEYNEQFF.

The chain has TRBV20-1 and TRBJ1-5; no clear D gene. Germline V gene data show CDR1 as DFQATT and CDR2 as SNEGSKA (reference sequence). The CDR3 has 17 residues. V shed 2 bases and J shed 7 bases, with 24 bases lying between them. CDR3 residues: CSARSLGLSRARQPQHF. The CDR3 DNA is TGCAGTGCTAGATCCCTCGGTCTCTCAAGGGCACGGCAGCCCCAGCATTTT.

This sequence joins TRBV19 and TRBJ1-5; no definite D call. V was trimmed by 7 bases and J by 3 bases, leaving 10 bases between them. This CDR3 region has 13 residues. Germline lookup yields CDR1 LNHDA and CDR2 SQIVND (reference sequence). The CDR3 DNA is TGTGCCAGTAATCACCTTAACAATCAGCCCCAGCATTTT. Its protein product is CASNHLNNQPQHF. The full variable domain, in which reference TRBV19 and TRBJ1-5 provide the parts outside the CDR3, is DGGITQSPKYLFRKEGQNVTLSCEQNLNHDAMYWYRQDPGQGLRLIYYSQIVNDFQKGDIAEGYSVSREKKESFPLTVTSAQKNPTAFYLCASNHLNNQPQHFGDGTRLSIL.

The CDR3 spells CASSGQGGWTNEKLFF. The CDR3 DNA reads TGTGCCAGCAGTGGACAGGGGGGGTGGACTAATGAAAAACTGTTTTTT. The chain is built from TRBV6-1 and TRBJ1-4, with 9 bases identical to TRBD1. The J segment lost 2 bases and the V segment lost 4 bases, leaving 5 bases of the junction unmatched. The length of the CDR3 is 16 residues. Germline assignment: CDR1 MNHNS and CDR2 SASEGT.

This clonotype came up many times. This chain connects TRBV12-3 or TRBV12-4 to TRBJ2-7; 8 positions match TRBD2. The CDR3 is 15 residues long. The V gene end was trimmed by 2 bases and the J gene end by 2 bases; junction bases not matched to a gene: 5. The CDR3 DNA is TGTGCCAGCAGTTTACCGGGAGGGAACCCCTACGAGCAGTACTTC. This sequence encodes CASSLPGGNPYEQYF.

This clonotype occurred a few times. The chain uses TRBV11-2 and TRBJ2-5; TRBD1 might be the D (6 bases). Trimming cost V 6 bases and J 4 bases, with 21 bases left between them. The CDR3 contains 16 residues. Per the germline V gene, CDR1 is SGHAT and CDR2 is FQNNGV. The CDR3 spells CASRRGRGHARETQYF. In nucleotides, the CDR3 is TGTGCCAGCAGGAGGGGCAGGGGCCACGCTAGAGAGACCCAGTACTTC.